The 10 T cell receptor delta chains presented below share a single source sample, sequenced in a study of γδ T cells in repeated Plasmodium falciparum infection. Flow sorting of PBMC yielded separate Vgamma9/Vdelta2+ and Vdelta2-negative gammadelta T cell populations for bulk repertoire analysis. TCRdb re-called the multiplex PCR reads via CATT. The sample records 70,000 to 95,000 delta-chain clones, 1.4% being singletons. Sample: gamma-delta T cells from blood. Receptors originate from a pool of human donors (malaria-infected and uninfected, not separated).

In this sample, this clone turned up a few times. TCRdb records a much larger clone's protein for this DNA, with a difference at residue 9 that likely arises from a read error; the protein given is the translation of the DNA. This chain uses TRDV1 with TRDJ1, with D perhaps assigned TRDD2 or TRDD3 (6 bases each). Here the J gene was assigned by germline matching of the DNA, as TCRdb has none. The CDR3 runs to 23 residues. CDR1 is TSWWSYY and CDR2 is QGS in the germline V gene. With 0 bases removed from V and 3 bases from J, the gap between germline ends came to 35 bases. The CDR3 bases are TGTGCTCTTGGGGAACTAGTGTCCCACCGTCCTACGACGGCGTACTGGGTCCCCGATAAACTCATCTTT. Translated: CALGELVSHRPTTAYWVPDKLIF.

This clone was picked up a small number of times. TCRdb's protein, taken from a much larger clone, differs from this DNA's translation at residue 17, likely owing to a read error; the protein displayed comes from the DNA. This chain uses TRDV2 with TRDJ1; either TRDD2 or TRDD3 may supply D (9 bases each). Here the J gene was assigned by germline matching of the DNA, as TCRdb has none. The CDR3 loop spans 20 amino acids. Germline V gene sequence: CDR1 GEAIGNYY, CDR2 EKD. CDR3 protein: CACDKAFLPILGGYTDRLIF. CDR3 DNA: TGTGCCTGTGACAAGGCCTTCCTACCGATACTGGGGGGATACACCGATAGACTCATCTTT.

On this clone itself: The protein TCRdb lists belongs to a much larger clone and differs from this DNA's translation at residue 17, which points to a read error; the protein shown is made from the DNA. The gene calls are TRDV1 and TRDJ3; 13 nucleotides align to TRDD3. The J gene, left out of TCRdb, was set here by checking the DNA against germline. V lost 1 base, J lost 5 bases, and 20 bases stayed unmatched. Germline V gene lookup returns CDR1 TSWWSYY and CDR2 QGS. The CDR3 spans 24 residues. In DNA, the CDR3 is TGTGCTCTTGGGGAACGCCGCCCCATGGACTGGGGGATACGCTTCGGCCGGGACACCCGACAGATGTTTTTC. This encodes CALGERRPMDWGIRFGRDTRQMFF.

The table lists this clone with many counts. The DNA is left out, because the CDR3 cannot be placed on it with certainty; the CDR3 is given as TCRdb lists it. CDR3 protein: CACDLKGIPHRSLGLIF. The V gene was identified as TRDV2, while no J gene was called; TRDD3, the table's D call, was not compared with the DNA. The CDR3 region is 17 residues in length, termini included. Germline CDR1 GEAIGNYY, CDR2 EKD.

A few counts support this clone. A far larger clone is one nucleotide away, so this likely arose from a read error. Other nucleotide sequences from this sample produce the same CDR3. This chain uses TRDV1 with TRDJ1; a possible D gene is TRDD2 (5 bases). Trimming stripped 0 bases from V and 10 bases from J, with 12 bases between. In germline, CDR1 is TSWWSYY, CDR2 QGS. The CDR3 has 13 residues. The CDR3 nucleotides are TGTGCTCTTGGGGAACTCCCTACCGGTGTACTCATCTTT. Protein: CALGELPTGVLIF.

As to this clone: This DNA's translation differs at residue 6 from TCRdb's protein, which comes from a much larger clone; a read error is likely, and the protein shown is translated from the DNA. V gene TRDV1 combines with J gene TRDJ1, with 9 nucleotides matching TRDD3. No J gene was available from TCRdb, and it was assigned here by a germline match of the DNA. Germline loops: CDR1 TSWWSYY, CDR2 QGS. The V segment lost 3 bases and the J segment 1 base; nucleotides outside the gene matches: 21. The CDR3 runs to 21 residues. As DNA, the CDR3 is TGTGCTCTTGGGGAGAGCTGCCGCCTAGCAGTGGGGGATAAGAGCACCGATAAACTCATCTTT. This translates into CALGESCRLAVGDKSTDKLIF.

This clone was detected only a few times. This DNA's translation differs at residue 14 from TCRdb's protein, which comes from a much larger clone; a read error is likely, and the protein shown is translated from the DNA. This sequence joins TRDV1 and TRDJ1; 11 bases map to TRDD3. Matching the DNA to germline supplied the J gene, which TCRdb does not give. The germline CDR1 and CDR2 sequences are TSWWSYY and QGS. J lost 2 bases, V lost 1 base, and 18 bases had no gene match. The CDR3 is 21 amino acids. The CDR3 sequence is CALGERTIDGGYGPYTDKLIF. Written as DNA, the CDR3 is TGTGCTCTTGGGGAACGGACCATCGATGGGGGATACGGTCCTTATACCGATAAACTCATCTTT.

This clone has a handful of counts. The protein TCRdb gives is from a much larger clone and does not agree with this DNA's translation at residue 3, likely a read error; the protein shown here comes from the DNA. This sequence joins TRDV1 and TRDJ1; TRDD3 is a possible D gene (6 bases). Assignment of the J gene here rests on matching the DNA to germline, because TCRdb gives none. CDR1 TSWWSYY and CDR2 QGS come from the germline V gene. CDR3 length: 16 amino acids. The CDR3 region has the DNA TGTGCTCCTGGGGAACTGCTGATTTCCCAAGCGGGGAAACTCATCTTT. Translated, it gives CAPGELLISQAGKLIF.

This clone was counted a few times. With only one base between it and a far larger clone, this is likely a read error. Other DNA sequences of this sample code for an identical CDR3. This rearrangement joins TRDV2 to TRDJ1, with D maybe TRDD2 (6 bases). Here the J gene came from matching the DNA to germline, since TCRdb omits it. The germline gives CDR1 GEAIGNYY, CDR2 EKD. This CDR3 spans 19 amino acids. CDR3 region: CACDTVAVLRAPNTDKLIF. CDR3 in DNA: TGTGCTTGTGACACCGTCGCGGTCCTACGTGCGCCCAACACCGATAAACTCATCTTT.

This clone was observed at least ten times. The chain couples TRDV1 to TRDJ1; 9 nucleotides agree with TRDD3. Trimming removed 3 bases from V and 0 bases from J; junction bases left unmatched: 17. This CDR3 has 20 amino acids. From germline, CDR1 is TSWWSYY and CDR2 QGS. The CDR3 DNA reads as TGTGCTCTTGGGGATCCTCCTAAACTGGGGGGATACCCTTACACCGATAAACTCATCTTT. This sequence encodes CALGDPPKLGGYPYTDKLIF.